The 24 T cell receptor beta chains below all came from one sample that was sequenced in a study of response to subunit inactivated influenza vaccine. MiXCR was run by TCRdb on the RT-PCR reads, yielding one entry per CDR3 protein. The table lists 150,000 to 200,000 distinct CDR3 sequences, approximately 12% of them singletons, with 25% to 35% in the top ten. These data were also filed under a second study, of T cells expressing NK-cell markers. That work adds: Scientists made TCR beta cDNA using 5'RACE template switching with UMIs.

The material sequenced was CD8+ T cells sorted from PBMCs, taken roughly 12 days after vaccination. The source of these receptors is a man aged 45 to 65 who received an inactivated influenza vaccine.

The chain has TRBV12-3 or TRBV12-4 and TRBJ2-5; TRBD2 agrees at 10 bases. CDR3 length equals 15 residues. The ends lost 5 bases at V and 5 bases at J; junction bases unmatched: 8. The CDR3 DNA reads TGTGCCAGCAGTCTCGAGCGGGAGGGCCACGAGACCCAGTACTTC. It translates to CASSLEREGHETQYF.

The rearrangement uses TRBV3-1 and TRBJ2-5; D gene ambiguous. This CDR3 is 13 amino acids long. The V and J ends lost 2 bases and 2 bases respectively, with 6 bases between them. Per the germline V gene, CDR1 is LGHDT and CDR2 is YNNKEL (reference sequence). Here the CDR3 DNA reads TGTGCCAGCAGCCAAACGTTACAAGAGACCCAGTACTTC. Protein product: CASSQTLQETQYF.

This clonotype showed up many times. The chain has TRBV7-9 and TRBJ1-1, with D tentatively TRBD1 (6 bases). Trimming took 2 bases from V and 8 from J, leaving 12 bases between them. Germline CDR1 and CDR2: SEHNR and FQNEAQ (reference sequence). This CDR3 region has 13 residues. In DNA form, the CDR3 reads TGTGCCAGCAGCTTAAGGGACAAGAAGGAAGCTTTCTTT. Encoded protein: CASSLRDKKEAFF.

The chain joins TRBV12-3 or TRBV12-4 to TRBJ1-1; D unclear. V was shortened by 5 bases and J by 3 bases, with 10 bases between the two germline ends. The CDR3 totals 13 residues. The chain's CDR3 is CASSPLSHTEAFF. The CDR3 DNA follows: TGTGCCAGCAGTCCCCTTTCGCACACTGAAGCTTTCTTT.

This clonotype has only a few counts. V usage is TRBV4-3 and J usage is TRBJ2-1, with D unclear. This CDR3 comprises 14 residues. Trimming took 3 bases from V and 4 from J, leaving 10 bases between them. CDR1 is LGHNA, CDR2 YSLEER, per germline. CDR3 sequence (DNA): TGCGCCAGCAGCCACCCGACCCTGTACAATGAGCAGTTCTTC. It specifies CASSHPTLYNEQFF.

The chain couples TRBV4-2 to TRBJ2-5; a possible D gene is TRBD1 (5 bases). Looked up from germline, CDR1 is LGHNA and CDR2 is YNFKEQ. V was cut by 0 bases and J by 4 bases, with 15 bases left in between. This CDR3 comprises 16 residues. CDR3 protein: CASSQEVAGRPETQYF. In DNA form, the CDR3 reads TGTGCCAGCAGCCAAGAAGTGGCAGGGCGTCCAGAGACCCAGTACTTC.

There are many counts of this clonotype. V usage is TRBV29-1 and J usage is TRBJ2-2, with 9 bases identical to TRBD1. CDR1 is SQVTM, CDR2 ANQGSEA, per germline. The V gene end was trimmed by 5 bases and the J gene end by 6 bases; junction bases not matched to a gene: 7. The CDR3 spans 14 residues. CDR3 DNA: TGCAGCGTTTACTGGGACAGGGTACCCGGGGAGCTGTTTTTT. Amino acids: CSVYWDRVPGELFF.

The V call is TRBV15, the J call TRBJ2-5, with 8 bases identical to TRBD1. V dropped 1 base and J dropped 3; count of bases not matched to a gene: 10. Germline V lookup: CDR1 LNHNV, CDR2 YYDKDF (reference sequence). The CDR3 is made up of 17 amino acids. The CDR3 DNA follows: TGTGCCACCAGCAGAGTTCCGACAGGGGAACCGAAAGAGACCCAGTACTTC. Translation: CATSRVPTGEPKETQYF.

This sequence joins TRBV9 and TRBJ1-2; TRBD1 matches 8 bases. This CDR3 comprises 17 residues. After removal of 4 bases from V and 6 bases from J, the junction contained 17 bases not matched to a gene. Germline V gene data show CDR1 as SGDLS and CDR2 as YYNGEE. CDR3 in DNA: TGTGCCAGCAGCTTGGCAGGGGGCGCGGGCGGCGTGAATGGCTACACCTTC. It yields the protein CASSLAGGAGGVNGYTF.

The genes are TRBV20-1 and TRBJ2-5; possibly TRBD2 for D (5 bases). Between the trimmed V and J ends, which lost 6 bases and 7 bases, there was a span of 18 bases. CDR1 and CDR2 from the germline V gene are DFQATT and SNEGSKA (reference sequence). The CDR3 spans 13 residues. Here the CDR3 DNA reads TGCAGTGCCATAGATGGAGCGGTGGGGACCCAGTACTTC. Protein product: CSAIDGAVGTQYF.

This clonotype was observed a single time. V usage is TRBV9 and J usage is TRBJ1-1; no firm D call. This CDR3 has 15 residues. Trimming left V 0 bases short and J 4 bases short, with 13 bases between. CDR1 SGDLS and CDR2 YYNGEE come from the germline V gene. CDR3 sequence (DNA): TGTGCCAGCAGCGTAGGGGATTACATGAGCACTGAAGCTTTCTTT. Protein sequence: CASSVGDYMSTEAFF.

The chain uses TRBV7-3 and TRBJ2-2; the D gene is possibly TRBD1 (5 bases). The length of the CDR3 is 15 residues. Trimming removed 6 bases at V and 0 bases at J, with 11 bases between. Per germline, CDR1 SGHTA and CDR2 FQGTGA. CDR3 amino acids: CASRSGHANTGELFF. The CDR3 coding sequence is TGTGCCAGCAGGTCAGGGCACGCGAACACCGGGGAGCTGTTTTTT.

With regard to this clonotype: A junction boundary mismatches the germline segment, possibly from a read error. This chain connects TRBV7-7 to TRBJ2-1; D might be TRBD2 (5 bases). Per the germline V gene, CDR1 is SSHAT and CDR2 is FNYEAQ (reference sequence). The CDR3 has 15 amino acids. CDR3 region: CASSLGKSGGSEQFF. As DNA, the CDR3 is TGTGCTAGCAGCTTAGGGAAGAGCGGTGGGAGTGAGCAGTTCTTC. Combining the CDR3 with reference TRBV7-7 and TRBJ2-1 gives the whole variable domain GAGVSQSPRYKVTKRGQDVTLRCDPISSHATLYWYQQALGQGPEFLTYFNYEAQPDKSGLPSDRFSAERPEGSISTLTIQRTEQRDSAMYRCASSLGKSGGSEQFFGPGTRLTVL.

This clonotype has more than one count but fewer than ten. The CDR3 region has the DNA TGTGCCAGCAGTTTACAGGGTGGGGTAATGAACACTGAAGCTTTCTTT. This codes for CASSLQGGVMNTEAFF. The chain has TRBV27 and TRBJ1-1; maybe TRBD1 (5 bases). The ends were cut back, 2 bases at V and 0 bases at J, with 13 bases in the middle. Germline V gene sequence: CDR1 MNHEY, CDR2 SMNVEV (reference sequence). The CDR3 consists of 16 residues.

This clonotype was counted only a few times. The rearrangement joins TRBV9 to TRBJ2-3; TRBD2 is a possible D gene (5 bases). The CDR3 has 16 amino acids. Germline CDR1 is SGDLS and CDR2 is YYNGEE. The V and J ends lost 4 bases and 4 bases respectively, with 19 bases between them. The CDR3 region has the DNA TGTGCCAGCAGCCCCAAATCAGCTGTGAGGGCAGATACGCAGTATTTT. Protein sequence: CASSPKSAVRADTQYF.

This clonotype was counted a few times. The chain couples TRBV19 to TRBJ2-3; the match to TRBD2 covers 7 bases. Trimming cost V 3 bases and J 3 bases; bases outside gene matches: 6. The CDR3 has 15 residues. Per germline, CDR1 LNHDA and CDR2 SQIVND (reference sequence). The CDR3: CASSIGTKVTDTQYF. The CDR3 DNA reads as TGTGCCAGTAGTATCGGGACTAAGGTAACAGATACGCAGTATTTT.

V and J are TRBV6-1 and TRBJ2-3; 9 nucleotides line up with TRBD1. Germline CDR1 reads MNHNS; CDR2 reads SASEGT. There are 15 residues in the CDR3. V shed 6 bases and J 0 bases; nucleotides not matched to a gene: 4. In DNA form, the CDR3 reads TGTGCCAGCAGAGACAGGGGGAGAAGCACAGATACGCAGTATTTT. It specifies CASRDRGRSTDTQYF.

The chain combines TRBV24-1 with TRBJ2-7, with a weak D call TRBD1 (6 bases). The CDR3 length is 14 residues. The germline V and J ends were trimmed by 6 bases and 2 bases, with 13 bases remaining between them. Germline V gene lookup returns CDR1 KGHDR and CDR2 SFDVKD. CDR3 sequence: CATSPWDTPYEQYF. CDR3 bases: TGTGCCACCAGTCCTTGGGACACCCCCTACGAGCAGTACTTC.

This clonotype has ten or more counts. The chain recombines TRBV28 with TRBJ1-1, with D perhaps TRBD1 (5 bases). This CDR3 is built from 17 residues. V was clipped by 1 base and J by 0 bases, with 15 bases between them. Germline CDR1 is MDHEN and CDR2 is SYDVKM. CDR3 region: CASSLFLQGMVNTEAFF. The CDR3 DNA is TGTGCCAGCAGTTTATTTCTCCAGGGAATGGTGAACACTGAAGCTTTCTTT.

The rearrangement links TRBV28 to TRBJ2-7, with D unclear. The V end was cut by 5 bases, the J end by 7 bases, with 12 bases between. The germline gives CDR1 MDHEN, CDR2 SYDVKM. The CDR3 is made up of 12 amino acids. The CDR3, as DNA: TGTGCCAGCAGTCCCCCCGGGCGGGAGCAGTACTTC. This encodes CASSPPGREQYF. Looking up the rest from reference TRBV28 and TRBJ2-7 gives the full variable domain: DVKVTQSSRYLVKRTGEKVFLECVQDMDHENMFWYRQDPGLGLRLIYFSYDVKMKEKGDIPEGYSVSREKKERFSLILESASTNQTSMYLCASSPPGREQYFGPGTRLTVT.

This clonotype was found many times. The chain employs TRBV7-2 and TRBJ2-5; 15 positions agree with TRBD2. J gave up 4 bases and V 5 bases, and 11 bases lay outside the gene matches. The CDR3 covers 18 residues. CDR1 SGHTA and CDR2 FQGNSA come from the germline V gene. Here the CDR3 DNA reads TGTGCCAGCAGCCATCGACCAGGACTAGCGGGAGGGTCAGAGACCCAGTACTTC. Translated: CASSHRPGLAGGSETQYF. Full variable domain (outside the CDR3, taken from reference TRBV7-2 and TRBJ2-5): GAGVSQSPSNKVTEKGKDVELRCDPISGHTALYWYRQSLGQGLEFLIYFQGNSAPDKSGLPSDRFSAERTGGSVSTLTIQRTQQEDSAVYLCASSHRPGLAGGSETQYFGPGTRLLVL.

In its sample, this clonotype was seen many times. The J gene is TRBJ2-1, the V gene TRBV7-9; tentatively, D is TRBD1 (7 bases). The CDR3 spans 15 residues. CDR1 is SEHNR and CDR2 is FQNEAQ in the germline V gene (reference sequence). The V end lost 5 bases, the J end lost 1 base, and 12 bases lay between the germline ends. DNA of the CDR3: TGTGCCAGCAGCAACCAGGGGGGTTCCTACAATGAGCAGTTCTTC. This gives the protein CASSNQGGSYNEQFF.

This chain links TRBV6-5 with TRBJ2-2; 9 bases map to TRBD1. CDR1 and CDR2 (germline): MNHEY, SVGAGI. The CDR3 runs to 16 residues. Unmatched junction bases numbered 8, after V lost 4 bases and J lost 5 bases. CDR3: CASSFEPGQGTGELFF. The CDR3, as DNA: TGTGCCAGCAGTTTTGAACCGGGACAGGGAACCGGGGAGCTGTTTTTT.

This clonotype was found a few times. The chain links TRBV4-3 to TRBJ2-7; D is uncertain. Per germline, CDR1 LGHNA and CDR2 YSLEER. Trimming cost V 1 base and J 6 bases, with 10 bases left between them. The CDR3 sequence is 13 residues long. CDR3 sequence (DNA): TGCGCCAGCAGCCAAGGCATTTTCAGCGAGCAGTACTTC. It codes for CASSQGIFSEQYF.